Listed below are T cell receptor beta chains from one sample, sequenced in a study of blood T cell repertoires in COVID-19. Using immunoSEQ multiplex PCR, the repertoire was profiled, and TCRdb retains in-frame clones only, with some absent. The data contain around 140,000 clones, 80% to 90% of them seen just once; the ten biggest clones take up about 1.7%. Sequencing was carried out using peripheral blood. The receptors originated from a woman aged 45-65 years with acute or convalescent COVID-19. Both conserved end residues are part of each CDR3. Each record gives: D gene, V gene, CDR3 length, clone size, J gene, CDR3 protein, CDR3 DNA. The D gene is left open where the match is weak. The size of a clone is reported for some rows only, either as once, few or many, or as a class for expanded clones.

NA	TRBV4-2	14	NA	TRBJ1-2	CASSKGDTNYGYTF	TGTGCCAGCAGCAAAGGCGACACTAACTATGGCTACACCTTC
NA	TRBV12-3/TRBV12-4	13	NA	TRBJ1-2	CASSLQVRAGYTF	TGTGCCAGCAGTCTTCAGGTACGAGCTGGCTACACCTTC
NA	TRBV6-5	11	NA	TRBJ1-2	CASRSLYGYTF	TGTGCCAGCCGGAGTCTCTATGGCTACACCTTC
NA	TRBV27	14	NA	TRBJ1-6	CASSLYPGVSPLHF	TGTGCCAGCAGTTTATATCCAGGGGTTTCACCCCTCCACTTT
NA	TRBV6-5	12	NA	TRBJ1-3	CASRPEGNTIYF	TGTGCCAGTCGTCCCGAGGGAAACACCATATATTTT
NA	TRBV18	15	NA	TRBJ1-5	CASSPGGNGNQPQHF	TGTGCCAGCTCACCAGGAGGGAATGGCAATCAGCCCCAGCATTTT
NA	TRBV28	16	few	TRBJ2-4	CASSTPTAGPSNIQYF	TGTGCCAGCTCTACCCCCACGGCAGGCCCCAGCAACATTCAGTACTTC
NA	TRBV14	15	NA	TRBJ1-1	CASSQWRDIGTEAFF	TGTGCCAGCAGCCAATGGAGGGATATCGGGACTGAAGCTTTCTTT
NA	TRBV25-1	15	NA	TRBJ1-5	CASSEPGSAGQPQHF	TGTGCCAGCAGTGAACCGGGGTCGGCGGGGCAGCCCCAGCATTTT
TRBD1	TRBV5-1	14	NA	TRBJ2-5	CASNSGQIQETQYF	TGCGCCAGCAACTCGGGACAGATACAAGAGACCCAGTACTTC
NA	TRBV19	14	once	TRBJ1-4	CASSRQGANEKLFF	TGTGCCAGTAGTAGACAAGGGGCTAATGAAAAACTGTTTTTT
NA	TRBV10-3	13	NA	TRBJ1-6	CAINSEINSPLHF	TGTGCCATCAACTCCGAAATTAATTCACCCCTCCACTTT
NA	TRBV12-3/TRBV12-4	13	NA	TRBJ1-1	CASSPMGGTEAFF	TGTGCCAGCAGCCCTATGGGGGGCACTGAAGCTTTCTTT
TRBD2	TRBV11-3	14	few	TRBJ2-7	CASSPEAGSYEQYF	TGTGCCAGCAGCCCGGAAGCGGGATCCTACGAGCAGTACTTC
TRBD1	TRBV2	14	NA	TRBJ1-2	CASSLIGQAYGYTF	TGTGCCAGCAGTCTCATAGGACAGGCGTATGGCTACACCTTC
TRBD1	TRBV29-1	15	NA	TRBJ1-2	CSVEDGQALAYGYTF	TGCAGCGTTGAAGATGGACAGGCGCTAGCTTATGGCTACACCTTC
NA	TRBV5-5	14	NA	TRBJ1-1	CASSWGQLNTEAFF	TGTGCCAGCAGTTGGGGACAATTGAACACTGAAGCTTTCTTT
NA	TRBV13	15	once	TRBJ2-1	CASSPGRGSYNEQFF	TGTGCCAGCAGCCCAGGTAGGGGATCCTACAATGAGCAGTTCTTC
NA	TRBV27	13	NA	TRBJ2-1	CASSLNGGHEQFF	TGTGCCAGCAGTTTAAACGGGGGTCATGAGCAGTTCTTC
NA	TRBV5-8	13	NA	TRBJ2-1	CASSLSRYNEQFF	TGTGCCAGCAGCTTGTCCCGGTACAATGAGCAGTTCTTC
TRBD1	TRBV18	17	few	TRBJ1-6	CASSPTTPTGGGSPLHF	TGTGCCAGCTCACCCACCACCCCGACAGGGGGAGGGTCACCCCTCCACTTT
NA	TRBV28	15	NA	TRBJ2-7	CASSLEGGGGYEQYF	TGTGCCAGCAGTTTGGAGGGCGGCGGAGGCTACGAGCAGTACTTC
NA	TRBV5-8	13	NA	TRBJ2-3	CASRRLRGDTQYF	TGTGCCAGCAGAAGACTCCGAGGGGATACGCAGTATTTT
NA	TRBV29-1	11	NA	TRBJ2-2	CSVPTPGELFF	TGCAGCGTGCCCACTCCCGGGGAGCTGTTTTTT
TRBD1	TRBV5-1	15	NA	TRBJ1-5	CASSSGQYSNQPQHF	TGCGCCAGCAGCTCGGGACAGTATAGCAATCAGCCCCAGCATTTT
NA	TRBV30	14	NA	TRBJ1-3	CAWSVRAGGNTIYF	TGTGCCTGGAGTGTACGGGCGGGAGGAAACACCATATATTTT
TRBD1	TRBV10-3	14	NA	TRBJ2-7	CAISGDRGPYEQYF	TGTGCCATCAGTGGGGACAGGGGCCCCTACGAGCAGTACTTC
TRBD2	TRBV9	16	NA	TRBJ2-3	CASTQGGSGGTDTQYF	TGTGCCAGCACCCAAGGAGGTAGCGGGGGCACAGATACGCAGTATTTT
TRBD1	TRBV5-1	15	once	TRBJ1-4	CASSLQGTGNEKLFF	TGCGCCAGCAGCTTGCAGGGGACAGGGAATGAAAAACTGTTTTTT
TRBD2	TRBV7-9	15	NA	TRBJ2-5	CASSLGLAGQETQYF	TGTGCCAGCAGCCTCGGACTAGCGGGACAAGAGACCCAGTACTTC
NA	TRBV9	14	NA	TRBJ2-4	CASSVQGGGGIQYF	TGTGCCAGCAGCGTACAGGGAGGAGGTGGCATTCAGTACTTC
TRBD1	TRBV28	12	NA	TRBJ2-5	CASSDRVETQYF	TGTGCCAGCAGTGACAGGGTGGAGACCCAGTACTTC
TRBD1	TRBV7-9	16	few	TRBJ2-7	CASSTLTGGAAYEQYF	TGTGCCAGCAGCACCCTGACAGGGGGTGCTGCCTACGAGCAGTACTTC
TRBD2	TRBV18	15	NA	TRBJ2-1	CASSLGRALYNEQFF	TGTGCCAGCTCACTCGGGAGGGCCCTATACAATGAGCAGTTCTTC
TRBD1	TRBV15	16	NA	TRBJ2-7	CATSRDRWTGTYEQYF	TGTGCCACCAGCAGAGATAGGTGGACAGGAACCTACGAGCAGTACTTC
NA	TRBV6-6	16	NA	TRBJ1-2	CASSLGPGQQSYGYTF	TGTGCCAGCAGTTTAGGCCCGGGACAACAGAGCTATGGCTACACCTTC
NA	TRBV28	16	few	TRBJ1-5	CATDPKFRGLGQPQHF	TGTGCCACCGACCCTAAATTCCGGGGTTTAGGGCAGCCCCAGCATTTT
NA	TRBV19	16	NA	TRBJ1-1	CASSIDLSPGTTEAFF	TGTGCCAGTAGTATAGATCTATCCCCCGGGACTACTGAAGCTTTCTTT
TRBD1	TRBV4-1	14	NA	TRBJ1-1	CASSSTGVVTEAFF	TGCGCCAGCAGCTCCACAGGGGTCGTCACTGAAGCTTTCTTT
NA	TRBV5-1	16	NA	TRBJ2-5	CASSPRGPLGQETQYF	TGCGCCAGCAGCCCGCGGGGACCCTTGGGACAAGAGACCCAGTACTTC
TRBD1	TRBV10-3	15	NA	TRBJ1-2	CAINDRATLAYGYTF	TGTGCCATCAATGACAGGGCTACCTTAGCTTATGGCTACACCTTC
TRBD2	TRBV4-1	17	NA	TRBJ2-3	CASSYQTLAGFTDTQYF	TGCGCCAGCAGCTATCAAACACTAGCGGGTTTCACAGATACGCAGTATTTT
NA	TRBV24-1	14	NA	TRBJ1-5	CATSDPGGGQPQHF	TGTGCCACCAGTGATCCTGGGGGAGGGCAGCCCCAGCATTTT
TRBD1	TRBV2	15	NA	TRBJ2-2	CASTPGQGSTGELFF	TGTGCCAGCACCCCAGGACAGGGATCCACCGGGGAGCTGTTTTTT
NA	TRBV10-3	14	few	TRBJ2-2	CAVNEIPNTGELFF	TGTGCCGTAAATGAGATACCGAACACCGGGGAGCTGTTTTTT
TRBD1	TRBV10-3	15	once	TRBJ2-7	CAISDLTGVGYEQYF	TGTGCCATCAGTGATCTGACAGGGGTCGGCTACGAGCAGTACTTC
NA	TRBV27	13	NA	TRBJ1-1	CASSSPMNTEAFF	TGTGCCAGCAGTTCCCCCATGAACACTGAAGCTTTCTTT
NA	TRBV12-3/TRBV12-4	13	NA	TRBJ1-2	CASSRQERYGYTF	TGTGCCAGCAGCCGACAGGAACGCTATGGCTACACCTTC
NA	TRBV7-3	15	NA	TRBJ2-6	CASSFELAGANVLTF	TGTGCCAGCAGCTTTGAATTAGCTGGGGCCAACGTCCTGACTTTC
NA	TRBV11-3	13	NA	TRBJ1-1	CASSSLANTEAFF	TGTGCCAGCAGCTCTCTAGCGAACACTGAAGCTTTCTTT
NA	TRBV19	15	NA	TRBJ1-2	CASKDSLAANYGYTF	TGTGCCAGTAAGGACAGCCTAGCAGCTAACTATGGCTACACCTTC
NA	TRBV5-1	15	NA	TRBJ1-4	CASSPQTGFEEKLFF	TGCGCCAGCAGCCCCCAAACAGGGTTTGAGGAAAAACTGTTTTTT
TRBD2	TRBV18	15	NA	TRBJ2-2	CASSPGLADTGELFF	TGTGCCAGCTCACCGGGACTAGCGGACACCGGGGAGCTGTTTTTT
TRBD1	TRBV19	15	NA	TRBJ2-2	CASRPTGRGTGELFF	TGTGCCAGCCGACCGACAGGGAGAGGTACCGGGGAGCTGTTTTTT
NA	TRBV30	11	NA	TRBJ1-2	CAWAHTRGYTF	TGTGCCTGGGCCCATACACGCGGCTACACCTTC
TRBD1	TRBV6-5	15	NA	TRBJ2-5	CASSYWGTGQETQYF	TGTGCCAGCAGTTACTGGGGGACAGGCCAAGAGACCCAGTACTTC